These 14 T cell receptor beta chains originate from one sample sequenced in a study of beta chain features in type 1 diabetes. Which antigens these TCRs recognize remains unknown. General study results and limits: Within each of all four CD4+ subsets, Type 1 diabetes patients had TCRB CDR3s that were moderately but significantly shorter.

Expressed TCRB transcripts were sequenced because the isolated RNA had all been reverse transcribed beforehand. Sequencing used immunoSEQ multiplex PCR; TCRdb keeps in-frame clones, though not all of them. The sample holds 550,000 to 850,000 clones, about an eighth seen once. The specimen sequenced was naive CD4+ T cells from blood. Every receptor here comes from a man between 18 and 35 years old with type 1 diabetes.

The chain has TRBV6-1 and TRBJ1-2, with D hard to call. This CDR3 is built from 12 residues. Trimming pared 2 bases from V and 3 bases from J, leaving 4 bases between. Per the germline V gene, CDR1 is MNHNS and CDR2 is SASEGT. The CDR3, as DNA: TGTGCCAGCAGTGAAAACGACTATGGCTACACCTTC. This gives the protein CASSENDYGYTF.

The chain uses TRBV2 and TRBJ1-6, with 9 bases matching TRBD1. V lost 7 bases, J lost 8 bases, and 6 bases stayed unmatched. This CDR3 contains 14 residues. Germline values: CDR1 SNHLY, CDR2 FYNNEI. The CDR3 protein is CASTGQGKDSPLHF. DNA for the CDR3: TGTGCCAGCACTGGACAGGGGAAGGATTCACCCCTCCACTTT.

This chain connects TRBV29-1 to TRBJ1-2; no firm D call. The CDR3 length is 8 residues. Trimming took 6 bases from V and 9 from J, leaving 5 bases between them. Germline V gives CDR1 SQVTM, CDR2 ANQGSEA. This CDR3 is CSVERYTF. CDR3 in DNA: TGCAGCGTCGAGCGCTACACCTTC.

This clone has just a few counts. The chain has TRBV6-6 and TRBJ2-7, with 14 bases identical to TRBD2. Trimming cost V 6 bases and J 2 bases; bases outside gene matches: 6. This CDR3 is 16 amino acids long. Looked up from germline, CDR1 is MNHNY and CDR2 is SVGAGI (reference sequence). CDR3: CASSPGLAGGTYEQYF. In DNA, the CDR3 is TGTGCCAGCAGCCCCGGACTAGCGGGGGGTACCTACGAGCAGTACTTC.

Concerning this clone itself: The same CDR3 also results from other DNA sequences found in this sample. This sequence joins TRBV19 and TRBJ2-5; D gene ambiguous. From germline, CDR1 is LNHDA and CDR2 SQIVND (reference sequence). V was trimmed by 1 base and J by 4 bases, leaving 1 base between them. The CDR3 is 11 residues long. As DNA, the CDR3 is TGTGCCAGTAGTATAGCAGAGACCCAGTACTTC. Amino acids: CASSIAETQYF.

The chain combines TRBV14 with TRBJ1-4, with TRBD1 as a possible D gene (5 bases). Trimming left V 5 bases short and J 5 bases short, with 33 bases between. Per germline, CDR1 SGHDN and CDR2 FVKESK. There are 21 residues in the CDR3. CDR3 nucleotide sequence: TGTGCCAGCAGCATTCGACGGGGGACGACTCTTGAGTCGTCTGGGAATGAAAAACTGTTTTTT. Its protein is CASSIRRGTTLESSGNEKLFF.

The chain uses TRBV9 and TRBJ2-3, with 9 positions matching TRBD1. The junction had 7 bases not matched to a gene; V was cut back by 2 bases and J by 3 bases. CDR1 and CDR2 from the germline V gene are SGDLS and YYNGEE. The CDR3 consists of 16 residues. The CDR3 DNA reads as TGTGCCAGCAGCGTGGGGACAGGGTCGTTAACAGATACGCAGTATTTT. Protein product: CASSVGTGSLTDTQYF.

This clone was seen a few times. V and J are TRBV5-1 and TRBJ2-2, with D possibly TRBD2 on 6 matching bases. CDR1 and CDR2 (germline): SGHRS, YFSETQ. The V gene lost 0 bases and the J gene lost 5 bases, with 11 bases spanning the gap. CDR3 length equals 15 residues. CDR3 nucleotides: TGCGCCAGCAGCTTGGGGCTAGCGAGGACCGGGGAGCTGTTTTTT. Protein product: CASSLGLARTGELFF.

This chain uses TRBV30 with TRBJ1-1; 7 nucleotides line up with TRBD1. V gave up 5 bases and J gave up 4 bases; unmatched junction bases: 16. Germline CDR1 is GTSNPN and CDR2 is SVGIG (reference sequence). This CDR3 contains 16 residues. The CDR3 reads CAWVLDRQHRGTEAFF. The CDR3 region has the DNA TGTGCCTGGGTCTTGGACAGGCAACATCGGGGCACTGAAGCTTTCTTT.

The sample holds a few counts of this clone. V usage is TRBV6-5 and J usage is TRBJ2-7; D might be TRBD1 (5 bases). The germline V gene has CDR1 MNHEY and CDR2 SVGAGI. The length of the CDR3 is 14 residues. The ends were cut back, 0 bases at V and 1 base at J, with 7 bases in the middle. Here the CDR3 DNA reads TGTGCCAGCAGTTACTCGCAGGGTTCCTACGAGCAGTACTTC. This sequence encodes CASSYSQGSYEQYF.

This clone was observed a handful of times. In DNA, the CDR3 is TGTGCCAGTAGTCCGGAACCCGTGGGTGGCTACACCTTC. Translating gives CASSPEPVGGYTF. V is TRBV19 and J is TRBJ1-2; D gene ambiguous. CDR1 is LNHDA and CDR2 is SQIVND in the germline V gene (reference sequence). The CDR3 contains 13 residues. V was cut by 5 bases and J by 7 bases, with 14 bases left in between.

The chain links TRBV4-1 to TRBJ2-5; D perhaps matches TRBD1 (6 bases). V lost 3 bases, J lost 3 bases, and 11 bases lay in between. The germline gives CDR1 MGHRA, CDR2 YSYEKL. The CDR3 extends over 14 amino acids. The chain's CDR3 is CASSHGQMEETQYF. CDR3 DNA sequence: TGCGCCAGCAGCCATGGACAGATGGAAGAGACCCAGTACTTC.

Worth noting for this clone: One end of the junction does not line up with germline, which may come from a read error. Other DNA sequences from this sample encode an identical CDR3 as well. The chain links TRBV20-1 to TRBJ2-1; no clear D gene. Per germline, CDR1 DFQATT and CDR2 SNEGSKA (reference sequence). The CDR3 totals 10 residues. For the CDR3, the DNA is TGCAGTGCGAGAGACAATGAGCAGTTCTTC. This sequence encodes CSARDNEQFF.

This clone was observed a few times. The chain has TRBV4-1 and TRBJ1-5; weak D call: TRBD1 (5 bases). The V gene lost 8 bases and the J gene lost 4 bases, with 15 bases spanning the gap. CDR3 length: 14 residues. Germline V lookup: CDR1 MGHRA, CDR2 YSYEKL. CDR3: CASRGRGLNQPQHF. The CDR3 DNA reads as TGCGCCAGCCGAGGCCGGGGCCTTAATCAGCCCCAGCATTTT.